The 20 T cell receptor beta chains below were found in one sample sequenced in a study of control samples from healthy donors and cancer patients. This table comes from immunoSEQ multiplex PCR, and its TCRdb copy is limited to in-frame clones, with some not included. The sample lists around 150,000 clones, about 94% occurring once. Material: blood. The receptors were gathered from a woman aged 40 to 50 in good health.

CDR3 coding DNA: TGCGCCAGCAGCCAAGGGGGACGGGATAATGAAAAACTGTTTTTT. Translating it yields CASSQGGRDNEKLFF. The chain uses TRBV4-3 and TRBJ1-4; maybe TRBD1 (5 bases). CDR1 is LGHNA and CDR2 is YSLEER in the germline V gene. The CDR3 is 15 amino acids. The ends were cut back, 1 base at V and 4 bases at J, with 10 bases in the middle.

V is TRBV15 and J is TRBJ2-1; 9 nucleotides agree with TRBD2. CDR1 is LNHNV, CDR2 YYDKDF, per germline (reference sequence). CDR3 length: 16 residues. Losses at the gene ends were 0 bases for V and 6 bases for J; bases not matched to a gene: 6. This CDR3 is CATSRDKAGGRNEQFF. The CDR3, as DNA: TGTGCCACCAGCAGAGATAAGGCGGGGGGGCGCAATGAGCAGTTCTTC. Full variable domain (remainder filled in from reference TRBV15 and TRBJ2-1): DAMVIQNPRYQVTQFGKPVTLSCSQTLNHNVMYWYQQKSSQAPKLLFHYYDKDFNNEADTPDNFQSRRPNTSFCFLDIRSPGLGDTAMYLCATSRDKAGGRNEQFFGPGTRLTVL.

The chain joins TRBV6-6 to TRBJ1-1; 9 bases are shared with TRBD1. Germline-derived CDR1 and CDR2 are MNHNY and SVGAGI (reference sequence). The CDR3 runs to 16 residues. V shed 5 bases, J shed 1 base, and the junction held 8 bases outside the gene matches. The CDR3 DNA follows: TGTGCCAGCAGTCCCTACAGGGGGCGCGGGAACACTGAAGCTTTCTTT. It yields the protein CASSPYRGRGNTEAFF.

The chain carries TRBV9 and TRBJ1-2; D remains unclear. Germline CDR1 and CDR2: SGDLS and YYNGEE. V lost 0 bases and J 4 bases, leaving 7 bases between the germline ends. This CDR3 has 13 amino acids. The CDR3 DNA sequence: TGTGCCAGCAGCGTAGCCCAGACCTATGGCTACACCTTC. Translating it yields CASSVAQTYGYTF.

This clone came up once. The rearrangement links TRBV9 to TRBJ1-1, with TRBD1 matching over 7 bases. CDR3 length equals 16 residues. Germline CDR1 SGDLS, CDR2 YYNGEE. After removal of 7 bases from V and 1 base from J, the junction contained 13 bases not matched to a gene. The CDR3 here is CASHFFGNRGNTEAFF. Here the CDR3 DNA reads TGTGCCAGCCACTTCTTCGGGAACAGGGGGAACACTGAAGCTTTCTTT. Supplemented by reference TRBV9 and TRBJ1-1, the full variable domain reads DSGVTQTPKHLITATGQRVTLRCSPRSGDLSVYWYQQSLDQGLQFLIQYYNGEERAKGNILERFSAQQFPDLHSELNLSSLELGDSALYFCASHFFGNRGNTEAFFGQGTRLTVV.

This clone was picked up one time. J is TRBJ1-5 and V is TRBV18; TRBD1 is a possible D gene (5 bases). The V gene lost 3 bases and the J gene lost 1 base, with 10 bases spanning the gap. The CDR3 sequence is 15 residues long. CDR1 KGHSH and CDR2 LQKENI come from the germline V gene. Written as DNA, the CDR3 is TGTGCCAGCTCACCGGGGCCGGAAAGCAATCAGCCCCAGCATTTT. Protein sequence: CASSPGPESNQPQHF.

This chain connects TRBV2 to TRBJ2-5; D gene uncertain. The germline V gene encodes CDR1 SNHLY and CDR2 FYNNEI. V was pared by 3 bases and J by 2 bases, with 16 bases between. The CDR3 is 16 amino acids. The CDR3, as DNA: TGTGCCAGCAGTGAGTTTCGAACGGACCAACAAGAGACCCAGTACTTC. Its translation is CASSEFRTDQQETQYF.

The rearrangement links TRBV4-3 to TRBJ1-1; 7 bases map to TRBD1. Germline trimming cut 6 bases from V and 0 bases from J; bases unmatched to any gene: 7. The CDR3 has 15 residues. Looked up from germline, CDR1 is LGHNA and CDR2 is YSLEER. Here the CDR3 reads CASRFLTGMNTEAFF. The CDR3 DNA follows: TGCGCCAGCAGATTCTTGACAGGGATGAACACTGAAGCTTTCTTT.

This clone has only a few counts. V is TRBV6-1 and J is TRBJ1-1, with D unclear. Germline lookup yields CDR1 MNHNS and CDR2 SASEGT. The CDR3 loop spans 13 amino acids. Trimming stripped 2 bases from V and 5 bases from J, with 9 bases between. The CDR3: CASSETWRTEAFF. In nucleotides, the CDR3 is TGTGCCAGCAGTGAAACGTGGAGAACTGAAGCTTTCTTT.

The CDR3, as DNA: TGTGCCAGCAGTGCCTTCGGACGAAACACTGAAGCTTTCTTT. Translated: CASSAFGRNTEAFF. This sequence joins TRBV27 and TRBJ1-1, with D hard to call. The germline V gene has CDR1 MNHEY and CDR2 SMNVEV (reference sequence). The CDR3 covers 14 residues. V lost 5 bases and J 2 bases, leaving 12 bases between the germline ends.

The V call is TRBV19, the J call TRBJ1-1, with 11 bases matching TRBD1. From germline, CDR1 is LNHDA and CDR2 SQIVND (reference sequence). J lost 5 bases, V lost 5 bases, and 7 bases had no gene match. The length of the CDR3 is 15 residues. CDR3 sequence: CASSVRTGGQTEAFF. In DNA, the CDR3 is TGTGCCAGTAGTGTACGGACAGGGGGCCAGACTGAAGCTTTCTTT.

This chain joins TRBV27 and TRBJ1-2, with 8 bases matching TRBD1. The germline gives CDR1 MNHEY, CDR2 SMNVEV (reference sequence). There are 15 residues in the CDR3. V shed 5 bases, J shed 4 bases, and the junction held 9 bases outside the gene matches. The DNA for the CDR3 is TGTGCCAGCAGTCGAACAGGGGGTAGTTTCTATGGCTACACCTTC. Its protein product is CASSRTGGSFYGYTF.

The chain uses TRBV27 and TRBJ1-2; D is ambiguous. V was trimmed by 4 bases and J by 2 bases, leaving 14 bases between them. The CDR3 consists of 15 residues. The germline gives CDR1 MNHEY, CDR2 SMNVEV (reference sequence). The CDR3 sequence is CASSYQRTGNYGYTF. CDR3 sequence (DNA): TGTGCCAGCAGTTATCAACGGACTGGAAACTATGGCTACACCTTC.

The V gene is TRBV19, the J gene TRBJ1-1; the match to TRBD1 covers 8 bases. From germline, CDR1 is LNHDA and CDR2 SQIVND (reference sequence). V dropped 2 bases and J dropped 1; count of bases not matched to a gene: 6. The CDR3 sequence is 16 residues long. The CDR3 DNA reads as TGTGCCAGTAGTATATGGGGACAGGAGGGGAACACTGAAGCTTTCTTT. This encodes CASSIWGQEGNTEAFF. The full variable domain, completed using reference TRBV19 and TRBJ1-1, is DGGITQSPKYLFRKEGQNVTLSCEQNLNHDAMYWYRQDPGQGLRLIYYSQIVNDFQKGDIAEGYSVSREKKESFPLTVTSAQKNPTAFYLCASSIWGQEGNTEAFFGQGTRLTVV.

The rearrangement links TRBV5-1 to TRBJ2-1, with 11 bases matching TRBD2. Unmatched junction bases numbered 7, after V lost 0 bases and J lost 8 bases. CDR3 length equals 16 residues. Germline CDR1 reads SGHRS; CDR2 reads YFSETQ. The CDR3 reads CASSLVVAGGADEQFF. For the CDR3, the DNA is TGCGCCAGCAGCTTGGTAGTAGCGGGGGGGGCGGATGAGCAGTTCTTC. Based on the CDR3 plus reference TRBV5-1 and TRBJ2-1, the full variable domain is KAGVTQTPRYLIKTRGQQVTLSCSPISGHRSVSWYQQTPGQGLQFLFEYFSETQRNKGNFPGRFSGRQFSNSRSEMNVSTLELGDSALYLCASSLVVAGGADEQFFGPGTRLTVL.

Here the CDR3 reads CASTLSGPPGELFF. The CDR3 DNA reads as TGTGCCAGTACCCTCTCAGGGCCCCCCGGGGAGCTGTTTTTT. The chain couples TRBV19 to TRBJ2-2; D possibly corresponds to TRBD1 (5 bases). The germline CDR1 and CDR2 sequences are LNHDA and SQIVND (reference sequence). Trimming left V 7 bases short and J 6 bases short, with 15 bases between. CDR3 size: 14 residues.

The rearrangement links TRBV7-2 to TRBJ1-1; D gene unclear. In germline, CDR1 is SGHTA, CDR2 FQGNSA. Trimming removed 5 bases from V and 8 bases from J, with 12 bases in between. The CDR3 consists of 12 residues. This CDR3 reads CASSVRRREAFF. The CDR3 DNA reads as TGTGCCAGCAGCGTACGCAGGAGAGAAGCTTTCTTT.

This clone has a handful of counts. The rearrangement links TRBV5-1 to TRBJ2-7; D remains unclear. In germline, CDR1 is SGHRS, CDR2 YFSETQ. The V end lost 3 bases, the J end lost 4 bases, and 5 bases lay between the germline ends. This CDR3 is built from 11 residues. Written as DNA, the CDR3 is TGCGCCAGCAGCTCTAGTTACGAGCAGTACTTC. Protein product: CASSSSYEQYF.

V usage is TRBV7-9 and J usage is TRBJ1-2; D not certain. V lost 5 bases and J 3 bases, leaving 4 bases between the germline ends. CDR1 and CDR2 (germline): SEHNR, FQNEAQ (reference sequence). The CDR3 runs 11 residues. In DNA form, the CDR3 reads TGTGCCAGCAGCGAGGACTATGGCTACACCTTC. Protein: CASSEDYGYTF.

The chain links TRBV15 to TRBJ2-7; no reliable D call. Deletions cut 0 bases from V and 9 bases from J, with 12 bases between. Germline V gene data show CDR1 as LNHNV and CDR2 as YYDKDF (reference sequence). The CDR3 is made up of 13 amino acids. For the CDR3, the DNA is TGTGCCACCAGCAGAGATACCCGGGTTGTGCAGTACTTC. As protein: CATSRDTRVVQYF.